The rows below give T cell receptor beta chains drawn from one sample of a study of cytomegalovirus exposure and HLA in healthy donors. Data came from immunoSEQ multiplex PCR; TCRdb stores just in-frame clones and leaves some out. The table has 100,000 to 150,000 clones, 72% seen once. Source material: PBMCs. The receptors come from a man aged 25 to 40 in good health and CMV-seronegative. Each CDR3 is given with its conserved first and last residue. A D gene is named only where the DNA matches it firmly.

TRBV11-3 | - | CASSLGEAEFTDTQYF
TRBV6-5 | - | CASSYNRLDGYTF
TRBV7-6 | - | CASRPEAGSSYEQYF
TRBV18 | - | CASSPSQAQETQYF
TRBV7-9 | TRBD2 | CASSSRGAGLTDTQYF
TRBV11-3 | TRBD2 | CASSSGLAGTDTQYF
TRBV5-4 | - | CASTIAGADHGYTF
TRBV19 | TRBD1 | CASEGQDSEAFF
TRBV7-7 | - | CASSPHRTAPWTFSGNTIYF
TRBV5-1 | - | CASSLERATQYF
TRBV9 | TRBD2 | CASSDGLAGFTDTQYF
TRBV5-1 | TRBD1 | CASSLDRDTEAFF
TRBV7-9 | - | CSSSPLRTPYQETQYF
TRBV19 | - | CASSSRGGVPEAFF
TRBV6-5 | TRBD1 | CASSYSQGDTEAFF
TRBV10-1 | TRBD2 | CASSSGGSDTQYF
TRBV7-9 | TRBD2 | CASSPELAGDTDTQYF
TRBV7-9 | - | CASSLGQSTVYEQYF
TRBV11-2 | TRBD1 | CASSLSVGDRGTDTQYF
TRBV7-9 | TRBD1 | CASSFAGGYGYTF